This TCR beta chain was sequenced in a study of blood T cell repertoires in COVID-19. In the study overall: Whether acute or convalescent, the COVID-19 samples came from the United States, Italy and Spain. T cells, B-cell-depleted T cells, or PBMCs supplied cDNA or gDNA.

The data were produced by immunoSEQ multiplex PCR, yet TCRdb's version contains in-frame clones alone and is incomplete. The profile covers about 310,000 clones, with 89% appearing a single time and 9.5% taken by the ten largest. CDR1 is SEHNR and CDR2 is FQNEAQ in the germline V gene (reference sequence). CDR3 length: 15 residues. V was clipped by 4 bases and J by 3 bases; unmatched bases: 3. Participants' reported clinical history set cohort assignment. Two negative PCRs, clearance, or symptom resolution had been documented for recovered Cohort 3 donors. This clonotype originated in a woman aged 40 to 50 who had recovered from COVID-19. The genes are TRBV7-9 and TRBJ1-4; 9 nucleotides agree with TRBD1. Sequenced input: PBMCs or T cells enriched from blood (not recorded which). The DNA of the CDR3 is TGTGCCAGCAGCTCCACAGGGGGCTCTAATGAAAAACTGTTTTTT. Translating gives CASSSTGGSNEKLFF.